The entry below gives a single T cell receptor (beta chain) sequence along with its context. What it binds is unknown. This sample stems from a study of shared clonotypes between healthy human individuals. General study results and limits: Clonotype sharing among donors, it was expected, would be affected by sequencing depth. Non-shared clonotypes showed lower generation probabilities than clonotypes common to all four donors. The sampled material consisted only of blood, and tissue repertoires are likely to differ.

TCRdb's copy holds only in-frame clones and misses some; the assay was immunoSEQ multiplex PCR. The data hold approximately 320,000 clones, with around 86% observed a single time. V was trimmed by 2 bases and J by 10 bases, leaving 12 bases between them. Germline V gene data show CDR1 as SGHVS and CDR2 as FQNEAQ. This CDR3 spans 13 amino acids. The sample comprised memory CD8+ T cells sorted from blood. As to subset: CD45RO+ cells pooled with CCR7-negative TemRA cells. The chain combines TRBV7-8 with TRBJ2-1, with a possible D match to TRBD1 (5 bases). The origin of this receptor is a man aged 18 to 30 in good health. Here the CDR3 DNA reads TGTGCCAGCAGCTTAAAGGGGCCAATCGAGCAGTTCTTC. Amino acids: CASSLKGPIEQFF.